Listed here are 3 T cell receptor beta chains from one sample, sequenced in a study of blood T cells in healthy people across ages. The use of a sample-barcoded 5' primer and a J-beta primer mix characterized a second PCR of roughly 6 to 11 cycles. Via MiXCR, TCRdb re-called the 5' RACE reads, giving one row per CDR3 protein. The data show 650,000 to 700,000 distinct CDR3 sequences, about 30% seen once. Sequenced input: blood. The source is a woman over 75 in good health.

There are many counts of this clonotype. The rearrangement uses TRBV7-2 and TRBJ1-4, with no clear D. CDR3 length equals 16 residues. The ends were cut back, 1 base at V and 4 bases at J, with 13 bases in the middle. CDR1 and CDR2 (germline): SGHTA, FQGNSA. The CDR3 spells CASSLGTGLINEKLFF. The CDR3 coding sequence is TGTGCCAGCAGCTTAGGAACCGGACTTATTAATGAAAAACTGTTTTTT. The full variable domain, its missing parts supplied by reference TRBV7-2 and TRBJ1-4, is GAGVSQSPSNKVTEKGKDVELRCDPISGHTALYWYRQSLGQGLEFLIYFQGNSAPDKSGLPSDRFSAERTGGSVSTLTIQRTQQEDSAVYLCASSLGTGLINEKLFFGSGTQLSVL.

This clonotype was counted ten times or more. The rearrangement joins TRBV20-1 to TRBJ1-2; D unresolved. Germline assignment: CDR1 DFQATT and CDR2 SNEGSKA (reference sequence). V was clipped by 6 bases and J by 0 bases, with 11 bases between them. The CDR3 length is 13 residues. The CDR3 DNA reads as TGCAGTGCACGAGCACTAGCTAACTATGGCTACACCTTC. Translation gives CSARALANYGYTF.

This clonotype was counted many times. The genes are TRBV5-1 and TRBJ2-7; TRBD1 is a possible D gene (6 bases). V dropped 4 bases and J dropped 5 bases, with 13 bases sitting between them. The length of the CDR3 is 13 residues. The germline CDR1 and CDR2 sequences are SGHRS and YFSETQ. In DNA, the CDR3 is TGCGCCAGCAGCCCGAGGGCAGGGGACGAGCAGTACTTC. Protein product: CASSPRAGDEQYF.